The 32 T cell receptor beta chains presented below share a single source sample, sequenced in a study of identical twins (dated by TCRdb to 2016 to 2018). Library prep was done by 5' RACE. The sequencer listed for this sample is Illumina HiSeq 2000. Starting from the raw public reads, TCRdb applied fastp trimming at Q25, assembled clones with MiXCR and retained in-frame beta chains. Every CDR3 protein is listed once, alongside the most common genes and DNA of its rows. The table for this sample lists 450,000 or so distinct CDR3 sequences; approximately 18% of them were counted only once. The top ten clones comprise 9.5% to 15% of the sample. Sequences were obtained from naive T cells sorted from blood. This specimen's cell subset or site label, per the study, means: cells isolated with a human naive T-cell isolation kit. The receptor source for this set is a man aged 50-59 years in good health.

A single count supports this clonotype. The CDR3 is CSARDHRAAGNTIYF. For the CDR3, the DNA is TGCAGTGCTAGAGATCACAGGGCTGCTGGAAACACCATATATTTT. This chain connects TRBV20-1 to TRBJ1-3; D might be TRBD1 (6 bases). The CDR3 sequence is 15 residues long. V was clipped by 0 bases and J by 2 bases, with 11 bases between them. Germline lookup yields CDR1 DFQATT and CDR2 SNEGSKA (reference sequence).

In the case of this clonotype: This may be a read error: a much more frequent sequence differs by one nucleotide. This chain connects TRBV6-5 to TRBJ2-2; D unclear. In germline, CDR1 is MNHEY, CDR2 SVGAGI. Between the trimmed V and J ends, which lost 4 bases and 6 bases, there was a span of 6 bases. The CDR3 loop spans 12 amino acids. In nucleotides, the CDR3 is TGTGCCAGCAGTTCCAGTCCCGGGGAGCTGTTTTTT. Amino acid sequence: CASSSSPGELFF.

This clonotype was observed at least ten times. DNA of the CDR3: TGCGCCAGCAGCCCCGGTTCGACAGGGGGCTCGGGGGAGACCCAGTACTTC. Translated: CASSPGSTGGSGETQYF. J is TRBJ2-5 and V is TRBV5-1; TRBD1 matches 10 bases. This CDR3 has 17 amino acids. Germline V lookup: CDR1 SGHRS, CDR2 YFSETQ. V gave up 4 bases and J gave up 5 bases; unmatched junction bases: 14.

The chain joins TRBV20-1 to TRBJ1-4, with a tentative D call TRBD1 (5 bases). The CDR3 is 15 amino acids. Germline V CDR1 and CDR2: DFQATT, SNEGSKA (reference sequence). Between the trimmed V and J ends, which lost 0 bases and 3 bases, there was a span of 11 bases. The CDR3 protein is CSARDLQGANEKLFF. As DNA, the CDR3 is TGCAGTGCTAGAGATCTCCAGGGTGCTAATGAAAAACTGTTTTTT.

This clonotype came up a few times. This chain connects TRBV20-1 to TRBJ2-7; D could derive from TRBD1 or TRBD2 (5 bases each). CDR1 is DFQATT, CDR2 SNEGSKA, per germline (reference sequence). Trimming removed 3 bases at V and 3 bases at J, with 12 bases between. The CDR3 extends over 13 amino acids. The CDR3 nucleotides read TGCAGTGCTAGTGAGGGGTACGGCTACGAGCAGTACTTC. Encoded protein: CSASEGYGYEQYF.

The genes are TRBV27 and TRBJ1-1; D unresolved. CDR1 MNHEY and CDR2 SMNVEV come from the germline V gene (reference sequence). The CDR3 loop spans 13 amino acids. Trimming removed 9 bases at V and 6 bases at J, with 17 bases between. DNA for the CDR3: TGTGCCAGTTCATCCTTAAGTTTCCCTGAAGCTTTCTTT. Its protein product is CASSSLSFPEAFF.

In its sample, this clonotype was seen many times. This chain joins TRBV6-5 and TRBJ2-7, with D possibly matching TRBD2 (5 bases). The V gene lost 2 bases and the J gene lost 1 base, with 6 bases spanning the gap. This CDR3 is built from 13 residues. Germline V gene data show CDR1 as MNHEY and CDR2 as SVGAGI. The CDR3 spells CASSYRGSYEQYF. The CDR3 DNA follows: TGTGCCAGCAGTTACCGGGGATCCTACGAGCAGTACTTC.

This clonotype was counted between two and nine times. The chain has TRBV27 and TRBJ2-2, with 11 bases fitting TRBD1. The V gene end was trimmed by 6 bases and the J gene end by 3 bases; junction bases not matched to a gene: 3. The CDR3 spans 15 residues. Germline values: CDR1 MNHEY, CDR2 SMNVEV (reference sequence). CDR3 region: CASRWTGGDTGELFF. For the CDR3, the DNA is TGTGCCAGCAGGTGGACAGGGGGCGACACCGGGGAGCTGTTTTTT.

In this sample, this clonotype turned up a few times. The genes are TRBV2 and TRBJ2-5; D is tentatively TRBD1 or TRBD2 (5 bases each). Deletions cut 3 bases from V and 1 base from J, with 12 bases between. Germline CDR1 reads SNHLY; CDR2 reads FYNNEI. The CDR3 sequence is 15 residues long. The CDR3 loop is CASSDPRDGQETQYF. The CDR3 DNA reads TGTGCCAGCAGTGACCCGAGGGACGGCCAAGAGACCCAGTACTTC.

V is TRBV27 and J is TRBJ2-7, with 8 bases that match TRBD1. The V gene end was trimmed by 2 bases and the J gene end by 5 bases; junction bases not matched to a gene: 5. CDR3 length: 14 amino acids. Germline lookup yields CDR1 MNHEY and CDR2 SMNVEV (reference sequence). The CDR3 region has the DNA TGTGCCAGCAGTTTAGCTACAGGGGGAAACGAGCAGTACTTC. Residues: CASSLATGGNEQYF.

J is TRBJ1-6 and V is TRBV10-2; D is perhaps TRBD1 (5 bases). Trimming removed 3 bases from V and 14 bases from J, with 14 bases in between. The CDR3 contains 13 residues. CDR1 and CDR2 (germline): WSHSY, SAAADI. The CDR3 DNA follows: TGCGCCAGCAGTGAACAGGCCCGGAGGGCCCTCCACTTT. It encodes CASSEQARRALHF.

The sample holds a few counts of this clonotype. V gene TRBV1 combines with J gene TRBJ2-7; whether TRBD2, the table's D call, matches the DNA was not checked. TRBV1 is recorded as a pseudogene. The CDR3 runs to 18 residues. The CDR3 spells CTSSRGLAGGPRPYEQYF. CDR3 sequence (DNA): TGCACCAGCAGCCGCGGACTAGCGGGAGGGCCTCGCCCCTACGAGCAGTACTTC.

This clonotype was detected many times. The chain uses TRBV20-1 and TRBJ2-7; D is unresolved. Germline loops: CDR1 DFQATT, CDR2 SNEGSKA (reference sequence). This CDR3 has 12 residues. Trimming shortened V by 7 bases and J by 4 bases, and 14 bases separated the two germline ends. The CDR3 loop is CSGSGLNYEQYF. CDR3 nucleotides: TGCAGTGGGAGTGGTCTAAATTACGAGCAGTACTTC.

The table lists this clonotype with a few counts. The genes are TRBV25-1 and TRBJ2-1, with 13 bases that match TRBD2. The CDR3 loop spans 14 amino acids. Germline V gives CDR1 MGHDK, CDR2 SYGVNS. V shed 8 bases, J shed 6 bases, and the junction held 4 bases outside the gene matches. The DNA for the CDR3 is TGTGCCAGCTCACTAGCGGGGGGGGCCAATGAGCAGTTCTTC. Translating it yields CASSLAGGANEQFF.

There are a few counts of this clonotype. The chain carries TRBV5-1 and TRBJ2-7, with D perhaps TRBD2 (5 bases). V lost 4 bases and J 5 bases, leaving 22 bases between the germline ends. Germline CDR1 is SGHRS and CDR2 is YFSETQ. CDR3 size: 16 residues. CDR3 amino acids: CASSKYYGNFLDEQYF. In nucleotides, the CDR3 is TGCGCCAGCAGCAAATATTACGGGAATTTCCTGGACGAGCAGTACTTC.

The CDR3 bases are TGTGCCAGCAGTATACCGGGACTAGCGGGGGAGCAGTTCTTC. This translates into CASSIPGLAGEQFF. The V and J genes are TRBV6-5 and TRBJ2-1, with TRBD2 identical over 13 bases. V lost 5 bases and J lost 10; bases outside the gene matches: 5. In germline, CDR1 is MNHEY, CDR2 SVGAGI. The CDR3 runs to 14 residues.

This clonotype showed up many times. One junction end disagrees with the germline gene, perhaps due to a read error. The rearrangement links TRBV12-3 or TRBV12-4 to TRBJ2-5, with a tentative D call TRBD2 (6 bases). The CDR3 contains 14 residues. CDR3 sequence: CASSLLADQETQYF. CDR3 nucleotide sequence: TGCGCCAGCAGCTTGTTAGCGGATCAAGAGACCCAGTACTTC.

In this sample, this clonotype turned up many times. The chain joins TRBV20-1 to TRBJ1-4, with D unresolved. The CDR3 sequence is 12 residues long. Germline V CDR1 and CDR2: DFQATT, SNEGSKA (reference sequence). Between the trimmed V and J ends, which lost 6 bases and 5 bases, there was a span of 10 bases. The CDR3 spells CSARVNNEKLFF. The CDR3 region has the DNA TGCAGTGCCCGGGTCAACAATGAAAAACTGTTTTTT.

This clonotype was seen a few times. The chain links TRBV21-1 to TRBJ2-5; no check of the table's D call, TRBD1, against the DNA was made. TRBV21-1 is a recognized pseudogene. The CDR3 covers 13 residues. The chain's CDR3 is CASINRDGETQYF. The CDR3 DNA reads as TGTGCCAGCATCAACAGGGATGGGGAGACCCAGTACTTC.

This clonotype was seen ten or more times. The gene calls are TRBV20-1 and TRBJ1-5; D remains unclear. V was pared by 6 bases and J by 3 bases, with 15 bases between. CDR1 is DFQATT, CDR2 SNEGSKA, per germline (reference sequence). The CDR3 contains 14 residues. CDR3 loop: CSAKVLAANQPQHF. CDR3 bases: TGCAGTGCCAAGGTTCTGGCAGCCAATCAGCCCCAGCATTTT.

This clonotype was observed many times. V is TRBV10-3 and J is TRBJ2-4, with D perhaps matching TRBD1 or TRBD2 (5 bases each). V was clipped by 2 bases and J by 0 bases, with 11 bases between them. Germline assignment: CDR1 ENHRY and CDR2 SYGVKD. This CDR3 is 16 amino acids long. The CDR3 reads CAISEPTGTAKNIQYF. The CDR3 nucleotides read TGTGCCATCAGTGAGCCTACCGGGACAGCCAAAAACATTCAGTACTTC.

This clonotype was observed many times. V is TRBV19 and J is TRBJ1-5; the D is unclear. The CDR3 has 12 amino acids. The germline V gene encodes CDR1 LNHDA and CDR2 SQIVND (reference sequence). V dropped 5 bases and J dropped 4 bases, with 6 bases sitting between them. CDR3 residues: CASSGSNQPQHF. DNA of the CDR3: TGTGCCAGTAGTGGTTCGAATCAGCCCCAGCATTTT. The variable domain in full, with the rest retrieved from reference TRBV19 and TRBJ1-5, is DGGITQSPKYLFRKEGQNVTLSCEQNLNHDAMYWYRQDPGQGLRLIYYSQIVNDFQKGDIAEGYSVSREKKESFPLTVTSAQKNPTAFYLCASSGSNQPQHFGDGTRLSIL.

V is TRBV4-2 and J is TRBJ2-1, with TRBD2 matching over 10 bases. With 1 base clipped from V and 3 bases from J, the junction kept 3 bases outside the gene matches. The CDR3 has 16 amino acids. CDR1 and CDR2 (germline): LGHNA, YNFKEQ. The CDR3 nucleotides read TGTGCCAGCAGCCAAGTCTCTAGCGGGGGCTACAATGAGCAGTTCTTC. Amino acids: CASSQVSSGGYNEQFF.

In regard to this clonotype: This may be a read error: a much more frequent sequence differs by one nucleotide. The CDR3 end shows no conserved phenylalanine or tryptophan, and so a read error is likely. This chain joins TRBV28 and TRBJ2-7; 8 bases map to TRBD2. Looked up from germline, CDR1 is MDHEN and CDR2 is SYDVKM. The CDR3 extends over 16 amino acids. The trim removed 3 bases at V and 1 base at J, leaving 8 bases unmatched. CDR3 DNA: TGTGCCAGCAGTTTGGGGGGACTAGACGGGTCCTACGAGCAGTACTAC. This encodes CASSLGGLDGSYEQYY.

The V and J genes are TRBV29-1 and TRBJ1-4, with 7 bases lining up with TRBD1. J gave up 7 bases and V 7 bases, and 9 bases lay outside the gene matches. There are 13 residues in the CDR3. Germline V lookup: CDR1 SQVTM, CDR2 ANQGSEA. The CDR3 nucleotides read TGCAGCGGAACAGGGGAAGGGAGTGAAAAACTGTTTTTT. Amino acid sequence: CSGTGEGSEKLFF.

The chain is built from TRBV5-6 and TRBJ1-1; 10 bases match TRBD1. V shed 5 bases, J shed 3 bases, and the junction held 10 bases outside the gene matches. This CDR3 comprises 16 residues. CDR1 and CDR2 from the germline V gene are SGHDT and YYEEEE. This CDR3 reads CASRYRDRGIHTEAFF. In DNA, the CDR3 is TGTGCCAGCAGATACCGGGACAGGGGAATTCACACTGAAGCTTTCTTT.

The rearrangement links TRBV4-3 to TRBJ2-3; D remains ambiguous. The CDR3 length is 16 residues. Germline V gene sequence: CDR1 LGHNA, CDR2 YSLEER. Trimming cost V 0 bases and J 0 bases, with 10 bases left between them. The CDR3 DNA reads TGCGCCAGCAGCCAAGAACCGGGCCCTAGCACAGATACGCAGTATTTT. Its translation: CASSQEPGPSTDTQYF.

This clonotype occurred a few times. V gene TRBV5-1 combines with J gene TRBJ2-7, with TRBD1 matching over 7 bases. The CDR3 consists of 14 residues. The germline CDR1 and CDR2 sequences are SGHRS and YFSETQ. After removal of 4 bases from V and 0 bases from J, the junction contained 4 bases not matched to a gene. The CDR3 sequence is CASSGGQSSYEQYF. The CDR3 region has the DNA TGCGCCAGCAGCGGGGGACAGAGCTCCTACGAGCAGTACTTC. The full variable domain, completed using reference TRBV5-1 and TRBJ2-7, is KAGVTQTPRYLIKTRGQQVTLSCSPISGHRSVSWYQQTPGQGLQFLFEYFSETQRNKGNFPGRFSGRQFSNSRSEMNVSTLELGDSALYLCASSGGQSSYEQYFGPGTRLTVT.

This clonotype appeared many times. The V and J genes are TRBV4-3 and TRBJ1-1; D not certain. Trimming left V 3 bases short and J 4 bases short, with 21 bases between. Germline values: CDR1 LGHNA, CDR2 YSLEER. The length of the CDR3 is 17 residues. CDR3 amino acids: CASSHSSTGSLGTEAFF. The CDR3 coding sequence is TGCGCCAGCAGCCACTCCTCAACGGGGTCCTTGGGCACTGAAGCTTTCTTT.

This clonotype was seen a few times. In nucleotides, the CDR3 is TGTGCCAGCGGCCGCGGGAGTGACTACAATGAGCAGTTCTTC. As protein: CASGRGSDYNEQFF. The chain carries TRBV9 and TRBJ2-1; 7 nucleotides match TRBD2. V gave up 7 bases and J gave up 3 bases; unmatched junction bases: 7. Germline CDR1 is SGDLS and CDR2 is YYNGEE. The CDR3 has 14 residues.

The CDR3 reads CASRDLQHSPLHF. For the CDR3, the DNA is TGTGCCAGCCGGGACCTCCAGCATTCACCCCTCCACTTT. This chain links TRBV2 with TRBJ1-6, with D perhaps TRBD1 (5 bases). V lost 8 bases and J lost 8, with 13 bases in between. Germline assignment: CDR1 SNHLY and CDR2 FYNNEI. CDR3 length equals 13 residues.

The chain carries TRBV10-3 and TRBJ2-5; the D call may be TRBD1 or TRBD2 (5 bases each). The V and J ends lost 0 bases and 4 bases respectively, with 9 bases between them. The CDR3 runs 14 residues. In germline, CDR1 is ENHRY, CDR2 SYGVKD. CDR3 amino acids: CAISESEGTETQYF. The CDR3 region has the DNA TGTGCCATCAGTGAGTCTGAAGGGACAGAGACCCAGTACTTC.